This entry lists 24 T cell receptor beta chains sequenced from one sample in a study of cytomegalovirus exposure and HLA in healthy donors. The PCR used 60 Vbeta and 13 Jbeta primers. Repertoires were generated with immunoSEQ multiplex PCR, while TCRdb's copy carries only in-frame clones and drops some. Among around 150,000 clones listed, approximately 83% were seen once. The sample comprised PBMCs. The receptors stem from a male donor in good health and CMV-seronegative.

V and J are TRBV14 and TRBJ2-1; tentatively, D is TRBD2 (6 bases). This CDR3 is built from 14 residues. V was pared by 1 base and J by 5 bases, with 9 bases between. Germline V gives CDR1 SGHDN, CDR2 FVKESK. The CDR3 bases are TGTGCCAGCAGCCAAGCGGGACTCAACAATGAGCAGTTCTTC. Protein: CASSQAGLNNEQFF.

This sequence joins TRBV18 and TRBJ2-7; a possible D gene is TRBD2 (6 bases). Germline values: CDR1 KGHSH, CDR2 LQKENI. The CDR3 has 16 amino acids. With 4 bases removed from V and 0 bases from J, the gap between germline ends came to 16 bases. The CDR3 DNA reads TGTGCCAGCTCACTCTTTGTGGGGGGTAGCTCCTACGAGCAGTACTTC. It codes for CASSLFVGGSSYEQYF.

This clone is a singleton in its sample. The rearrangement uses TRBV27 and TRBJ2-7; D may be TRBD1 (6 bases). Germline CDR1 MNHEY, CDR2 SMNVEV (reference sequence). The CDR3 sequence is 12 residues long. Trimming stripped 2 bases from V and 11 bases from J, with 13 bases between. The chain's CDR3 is CASSLPGQGKYF. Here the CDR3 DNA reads TGTGCCAGCAGTTTACCGGGGCAGGGGAAGTACTTC.

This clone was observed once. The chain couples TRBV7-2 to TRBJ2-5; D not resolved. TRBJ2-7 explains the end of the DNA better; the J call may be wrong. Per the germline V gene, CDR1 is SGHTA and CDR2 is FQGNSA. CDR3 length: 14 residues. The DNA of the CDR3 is TGTGCCAGCAGCTTAGGGGCCGCGCCCTACGAGCAGTACTTC. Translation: CASSLGAAPYEQYF.

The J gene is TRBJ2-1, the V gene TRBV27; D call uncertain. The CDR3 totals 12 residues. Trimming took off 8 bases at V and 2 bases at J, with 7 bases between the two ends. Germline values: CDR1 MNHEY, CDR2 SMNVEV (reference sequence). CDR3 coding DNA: TGTGCCAGCGTGCAGACCTACAATGAGCAGTTCTTC. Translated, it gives CASVQTYNEQFF.

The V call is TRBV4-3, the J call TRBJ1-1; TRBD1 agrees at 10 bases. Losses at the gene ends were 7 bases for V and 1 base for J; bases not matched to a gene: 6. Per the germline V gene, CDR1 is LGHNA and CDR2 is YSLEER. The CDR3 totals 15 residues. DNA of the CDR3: TGCGCCAGCAAGGAGGACAGGGGGGGGAACACTGAAGCTTTCTTT. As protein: CASKEDRGGNTEAFF.

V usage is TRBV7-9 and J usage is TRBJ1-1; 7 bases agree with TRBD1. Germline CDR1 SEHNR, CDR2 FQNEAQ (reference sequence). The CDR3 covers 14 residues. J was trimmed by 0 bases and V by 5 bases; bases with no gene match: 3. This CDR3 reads CASSAQGLNTEAFF. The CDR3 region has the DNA TGTGCCAGCAGCGCACAGGGGTTGAACACTGAAGCTTTCTTT.

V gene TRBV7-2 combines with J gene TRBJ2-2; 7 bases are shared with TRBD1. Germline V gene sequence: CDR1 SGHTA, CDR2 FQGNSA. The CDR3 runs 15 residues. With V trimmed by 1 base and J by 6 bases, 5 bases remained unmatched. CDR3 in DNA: TGTGCCAGCAGCTTAGTGGCCCAGGGGGCCGGGGAGCTGTTTTTT. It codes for CASSLVAQGAGELFF.

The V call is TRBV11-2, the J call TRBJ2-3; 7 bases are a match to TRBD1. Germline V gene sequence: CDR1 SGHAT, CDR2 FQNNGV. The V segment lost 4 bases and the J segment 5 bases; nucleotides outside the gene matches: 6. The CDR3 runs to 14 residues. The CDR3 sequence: CASSSEGALDTQYF. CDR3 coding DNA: TGTGCCAGCAGCTCAGAGGGGGCTCTAGATACGCAGTATTTT. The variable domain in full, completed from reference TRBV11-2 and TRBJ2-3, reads EAGVAQSPRYKIIEKRQSVAFWCNPISGHATLYWYQQILGQGPKLLIQFQNNGVVDDSQLPKDRFSAERLKGVDSTLKIQPAKLEDSAVYLCASSSEGALDTQYFGPGTRLTVL.

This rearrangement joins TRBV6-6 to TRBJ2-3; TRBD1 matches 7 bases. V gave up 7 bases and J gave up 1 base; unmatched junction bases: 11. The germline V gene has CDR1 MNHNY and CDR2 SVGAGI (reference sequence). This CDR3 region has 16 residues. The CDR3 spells CASKRTGAEGTDTQYF. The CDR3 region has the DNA TGTGCCAGCAAGCGAACAGGGGCGGAGGGCACAGATACGCAGTATTTT.

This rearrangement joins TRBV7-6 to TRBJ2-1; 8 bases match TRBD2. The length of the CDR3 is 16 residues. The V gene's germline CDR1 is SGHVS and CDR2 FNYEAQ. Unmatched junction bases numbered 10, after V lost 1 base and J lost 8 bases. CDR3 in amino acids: CASSLGGGRPLDEQFF. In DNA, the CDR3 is TGTGCCAGCAGCTTAGGGGGCGGGAGGCCCTTGGATGAGCAGTTCTTC.

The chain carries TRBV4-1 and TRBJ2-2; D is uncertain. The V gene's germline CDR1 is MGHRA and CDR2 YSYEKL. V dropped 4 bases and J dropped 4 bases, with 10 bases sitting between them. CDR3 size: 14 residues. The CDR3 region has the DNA TGCGCCAGCAGCCCTCTGGCCCGCACCGGGGAGCTGTTTTTT. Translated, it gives CASSPLARTGELFF.

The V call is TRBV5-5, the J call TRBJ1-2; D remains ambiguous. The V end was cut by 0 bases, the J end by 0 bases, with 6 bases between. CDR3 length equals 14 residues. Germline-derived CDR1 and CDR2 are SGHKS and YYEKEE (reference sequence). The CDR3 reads CASSLARANYGYTF. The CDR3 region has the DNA TGTGCCAGCAGCTTGGCTAGAGCTAACTATGGCTACACCTTC.

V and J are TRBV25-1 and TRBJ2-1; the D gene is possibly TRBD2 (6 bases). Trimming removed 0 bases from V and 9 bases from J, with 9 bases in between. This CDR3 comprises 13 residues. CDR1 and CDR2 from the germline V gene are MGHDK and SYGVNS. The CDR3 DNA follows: TGTGCCAGCAGTGAATACCAGGGAGGTGAGCAGTTCTTC. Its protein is CASSEYQGGEQFF.

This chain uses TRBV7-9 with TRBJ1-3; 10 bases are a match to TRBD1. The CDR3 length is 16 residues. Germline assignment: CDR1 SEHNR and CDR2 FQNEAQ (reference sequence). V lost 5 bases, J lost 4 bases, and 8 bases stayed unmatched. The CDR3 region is CASSPWDRGLGNTIYF. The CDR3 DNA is TGTGCCAGCAGCCCCTGGGACAGGGGATTAGGAAACACCATATATTTT. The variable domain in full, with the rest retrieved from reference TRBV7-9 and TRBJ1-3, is DTGVSQNPRHKITKRGQNVTFRCDPISEHNRLYWYRQTLGQGPEFLTYFQNEAQLEKSRLLSDRFSAERPKGSFSTLEIQRTEQGDSAMYLCASSPWDRGLGNTIYFGEGSWLTVV.

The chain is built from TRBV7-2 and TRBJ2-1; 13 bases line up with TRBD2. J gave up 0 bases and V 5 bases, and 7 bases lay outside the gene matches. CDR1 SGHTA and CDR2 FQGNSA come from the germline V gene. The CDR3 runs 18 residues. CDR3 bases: TGTGCCAGCAGCCGGACTAGCGGGGGACCAAGCTCCTACAATGAGCAGTTCTTC. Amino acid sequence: CASSRTSGGPSSYNEQFF.

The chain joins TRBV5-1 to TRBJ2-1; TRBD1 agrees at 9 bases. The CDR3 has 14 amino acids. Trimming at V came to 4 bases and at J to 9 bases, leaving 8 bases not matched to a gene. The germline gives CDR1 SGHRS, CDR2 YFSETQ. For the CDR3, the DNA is TGCGCCAGCAGCACGGGACAGGGTTATGGTGAGCAGTTCTTC. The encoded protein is CASSTGQGYGEQFF.

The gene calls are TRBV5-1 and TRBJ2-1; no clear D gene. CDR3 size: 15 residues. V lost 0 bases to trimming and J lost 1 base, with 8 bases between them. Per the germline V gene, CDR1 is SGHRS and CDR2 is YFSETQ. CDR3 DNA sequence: TGCGCCAGCAGCTTGGATTCAGGATCCTACAATGAGCAGTTCTTC. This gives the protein CASSLDSGSYNEQFF.

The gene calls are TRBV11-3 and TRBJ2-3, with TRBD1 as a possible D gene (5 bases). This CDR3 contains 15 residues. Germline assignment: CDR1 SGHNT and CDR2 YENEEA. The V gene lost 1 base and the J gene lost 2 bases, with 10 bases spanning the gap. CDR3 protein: CASSLGSGLTDTQYF. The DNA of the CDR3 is TGTGCCAGCAGCTTAGGGTCAGGGCTCACAGATACGCAGTATTTT. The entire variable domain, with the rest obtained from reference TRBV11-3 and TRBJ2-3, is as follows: EAGVVQSPRYKIIEKKQPVAFWCNPISGHNTLYWYLQNLGQGPELLIRYENEEAVDDSQLPKDRFSAERLKGVDSTLKIQPAELGDSAVYLCASSLGSGLTDTQYFGPGTRLTVL.

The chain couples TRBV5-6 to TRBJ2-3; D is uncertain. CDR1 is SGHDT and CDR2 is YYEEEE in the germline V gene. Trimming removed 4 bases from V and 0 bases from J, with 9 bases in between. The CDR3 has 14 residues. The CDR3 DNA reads TGTGCCAGCAGCACCCTAGTTAGCACAGATACGCAGTATTTT. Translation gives CASSTLVSTDTQYF.

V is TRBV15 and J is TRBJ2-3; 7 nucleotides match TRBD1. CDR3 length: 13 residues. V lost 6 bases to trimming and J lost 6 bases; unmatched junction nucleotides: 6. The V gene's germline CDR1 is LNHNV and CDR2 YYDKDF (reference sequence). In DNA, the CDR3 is TGTGCCACCAGGGGACAGTCCGTGGATACGCAGTATTTT. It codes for CATRGQSVDTQYF.

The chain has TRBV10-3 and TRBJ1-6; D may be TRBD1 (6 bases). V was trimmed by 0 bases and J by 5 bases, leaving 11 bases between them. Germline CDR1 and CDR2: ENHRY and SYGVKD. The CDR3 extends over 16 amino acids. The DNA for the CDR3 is TGTGCCATCAGTGAGTCAGACGGGACACATAATTCACCCCTCCACTTT. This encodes CAISESDGTHNSPLHF.

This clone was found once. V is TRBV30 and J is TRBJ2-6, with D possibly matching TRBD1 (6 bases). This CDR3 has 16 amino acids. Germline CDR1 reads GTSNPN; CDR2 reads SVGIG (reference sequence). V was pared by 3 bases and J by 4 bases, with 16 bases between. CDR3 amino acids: CAWSQGSPGGANVLTF. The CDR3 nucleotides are TGTGCCTGGAGCCAGGGGTCACCGGGCGGGGCCAACGTCCTGACTTTC.

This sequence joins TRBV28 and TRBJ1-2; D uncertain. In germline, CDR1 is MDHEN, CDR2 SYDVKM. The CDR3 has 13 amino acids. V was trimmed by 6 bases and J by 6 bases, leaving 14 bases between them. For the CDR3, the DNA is TGTGCCAGCAGCCATAAGTGGGCAGATGGCTACACCTTC. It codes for CASSHKWADGYTF.